These 17 T cell receptor beta chains came from one sample sequenced in a study of T cells after yellow fever vaccination. TCRdb fed the 5' RACE reads into MiXCR, producing one record per CDR3 protein. This table has about 210,000 distinct CDR3 sequences, under 3.5% appearing once. Source: CD4+ T cells sorted from PBMCs, taken 10 days after the yellow fever booster vaccination. The receptors derive from a man between 18 and 29 years old who received the YFV17D yellow fever vaccine.

This clonotype was seen more than once but under ten times. The chain employs TRBV5-1 and TRBJ2-2; either TRBD1 or TRBD2 may fit D (5 bases each). The V end lost 6 bases, the J end lost 4 bases, and 16 bases lay between the germline ends. The CDR3 length is 15 residues. CDR1 and CDR2 (germline): SGHRS, YFSETQ. CDR3 in amino acids: CASTPGTVLTGELFF. In nucleotides, the CDR3 is TGCGCCAGCACCCCCGGGACGGTGCTCACCGGGGAGCTGTTTTTT.

This clonotype was seen ten or more times. This chain uses TRBV6-5 with TRBJ2-1, with 12 bases fitting TRBD2. With V trimmed by 8 bases and J by 4 bases, 3 bases remained unmatched. The CDR3 extends over 14 amino acids. Germline V gene data show CDR1 as MNHEY and CDR2 as SVGAGI. CDR3 region: CASQLAGGYNEQFF. DNA for the CDR3: TGTGCCAGCCAACTAGCGGGGGGTTACAATGAGCAGTTCTTC.

This clonotype was detected a few times. V gene TRBV25-1 combines with J gene TRBJ1-4, with TRBD1 matching 9 bases. The germline gives CDR1 MGHDK, CDR2 SYGVNS. Trimming cost V 7 bases and J 6 bases; bases outside gene matches: 3. This CDR3 is 13 amino acids long. CDR3 DNA sequence: TGTGCCAGCATGGGACAGGGACATGAAAAACTGTTTTTT. It is translated as CASMGQGHEKLFF.

This clonotype was seen only a few times. The genes are TRBV7-2 and TRBJ2-3, with D unresolved. The germline gives CDR1 SGHTA, CDR2 FQGNSA. The CDR3 consists of 14 residues. The V end lost 3 bases, the J end lost 6 bases, and 13 bases lay between the germline ends. In DNA form, the CDR3 reads TGTGCCAGCAGCTTTGAGGCAGGTCGTGATACGCAGTATTTT. It yields the protein CASSFEAGRDTQYF.

The chain employs TRBV28 and TRBJ2-5, with 12 bases lining up with TRBD2. The ends lost 6 bases at V and 5 bases at J; junction bases unmatched: 7. The germline CDR1 and CDR2 sequences are MDHEN and SYDVKM. The CDR3 has 15 residues. The DNA for the CDR3 is TGTGCCAGCAGCGACCGACTAGCGGGGGCGGAGACCCAGTACTTC. It specifies CASSDRLAGAETQYF. The full variable domain, its missing parts supplied by reference TRBV28 and TRBJ2-5, is DVKVTQSSRYLVKRTGEKVFLECVQDMDHENMFWYRQDPGLGLRLIYFSYDVKMKEKGDIPEGYSVSREKKERFSLILESASTNQTSMYLCASSDRLAGAETQYFGPGTRLLVL.

This chain uses TRBV4-3 with TRBJ2-1, with TRBD2 as a possible D gene (7 bases). V lost 0 bases and J lost 9, with 12 bases in between. Germline V gene sequence: CDR1 LGHNA, CDR2 YSLEER. This CDR3 region has 14 residues. The CDR3 sequence: CASSQDGGAGEQFF. CDR3 coding DNA: TGCGCCAGCAGCCAAGATGGGGGGGCGGGTGAGCAGTTCTTC.

This chain connects TRBV12-3 or TRBV12-4 to TRBJ1-3; D ambiguous. Trimming removed 3 bases at V and 4 bases at J, with 31 bases between. The CDR3 is 21 amino acids. This CDR3 reads CASSFDRFWGGPHKLGNTIYF. The CDR3 DNA reads as TGTGCCAGCAGTTTTGATCGATTCTGGGGTGGACCGCACAAATTGGGAAACACCATATATTTT.

This clonotype was recorded many times. The chain couples TRBV29-1 to TRBJ2-7; 8 bases match TRBD1. This CDR3 spans 13 amino acids. CDR1 SQVTM and CDR2 ANQGSEA come from the germline V gene. J lost 2 bases, V lost 7 bases, and 7 bases had no gene match. The CDR3 nucleotides read TGCAGCGCCTCGGGACAGGACACCTACGAGCAGTACGTC. Its translation is CSASGQDTYEQYV.

This clonotype has just a few counts. The J gene is TRBJ2-7, the V gene TRBV3-1; 10 bases map to TRBD1. The V and J ends lost 4 bases and 5 bases, in that order; junction bases with no gene match: 5. Per the germline V gene, CDR1 is LGHDT and CDR2 is YNNKEL (reference sequence). The length of the CDR3 is 14 residues. The CDR3 here is CASSLTGGRNEQYF. The CDR3 DNA is TGTGCCAGCAGCCTGACAGGGGGCCGGAACGAGCAGTACTTC.

This sequence joins TRBV20-1 and TRBJ2-7; 10 nucleotides align to TRBD1. Trimming cost V 0 bases and J 5 bases; bases outside gene matches: 7. The germline V gene has CDR1 DFQATT and CDR2 SNEGSKA (reference sequence). CDR3 size: 15 residues. CDR3 region: CSARDVSGTGDEQYF. Written as DNA, the CDR3 is TGCAGTGCTAGAGATGTTTCCGGGACAGGGGACGAGCAGTACTTC.

In its sample, this clonotype was seen a few times. This chain connects TRBV7-2 to TRBJ2-3; TRBD2 matches 12 bases. The germline gives CDR1 SGHTA, CDR2 FQGNSA. This CDR3 region has 15 residues. J lost 6 bases, V lost 1 base, and 2 bases had no gene match. DNA for the CDR3: TGTGCCAGCAGCTTAGTTCTAGCGGGGGGGGATACGCAGTATTTT. Its protein product is CASSLVLAGGDTQYF.

This clonotype was counted between two and nine times. This chain links TRBV7-9 with TRBJ1-1, with no clear D. CDR3 length: 15 amino acids. Trimming shortened V by 1 base and J by 0 bases, and 9 bases separated the two germline ends. From germline, CDR1 is SEHNR and CDR2 FQNEAQ (reference sequence). The CDR3, as DNA: TGTGCCAGCAGCTTAGATCTAGGGATGAACACTGAAGCTTTCTTT. This encodes CASSLDLGMNTEAFF.

The chain couples TRBV5-6 to TRBJ2-5, with a tentative D call TRBD1 (8 bases). Deletions cut 6 bases from V and 4 bases from J, with 16 bases between. This CDR3 region has 14 residues. Germline CDR1 is SGHDT and CDR2 is YYEEEE. The CDR3 loop is CASKKTGEGETQYF. The CDR3 nucleotides are TGTGCCAGCAAGAAGACAGGGGAGGGAGAGACCCAGTACTTC.

This clonotype was observed a handful of times. The chain has TRBV7-2 and TRBJ2-5; TRBD1 matches at 7 bases. Germline CDR1 is SGHTA and CDR2 is FQGNSA. J was trimmed by 4 bases and V by 2 bases; bases with no gene match: 1. The CDR3 is made up of 13 amino acids. The CDR3: CASSLNRGETQYF. CDR3 sequence (DNA): TGTGCCAGCAGCTTAAACAGGGGAGAGACCCAGTACTTC.

The chain employs TRBV19 and TRBJ2-1; unclear D gene. The germline V and J ends were trimmed by 3 bases and 0 bases, with 12 bases remaining between them. The CDR3 is 16 amino acids. Germline CDR1 and CDR2: LNHDA and SQIVND (reference sequence). The CDR3 DNA is TGTGCCAGTAGTATTTTCCAGGTCGGCTCCTACAATGAGCAGTTCTTC. It translates to CASSIFQVGSYNEQFF.

Many counts were recorded for this clonotype. Because the CDR3's place on the DNA is in doubt, the DNA is left out and the CDR3 is given as listed by TCRdb. The gene calls are TRBV3-2 and TRBJ2-2; TRBD2, as called in the table, went unchecked against the DNA. TRBV3-2 is termed a pseudogene. Ends included, the CDR3 has 16 residues. The chain's CDR3 is CASSPDRGGPPGSCFF.

This clonotype was seen a few times. The gene calls are TRBV3-1 and TRBJ1-2; D ambiguous. This CDR3 comprises 13 residues. Per germline, CDR1 LGHDT and CDR2 YNNKEL (reference sequence). V was clipped by 1 base and J by 7 bases, with 10 bases between them. The CDR3 bases are TGTGCCAGCAGCCAAGTGCGGTCGGCTGGCTACACCTTC. This codes for CASSQVRSAGYTF.